The present T cell receptor beta chain was sequenced within a study of blood T cell repertoires in COVID-19. At the level of the study: Samples taken during acute and convalescent COVID-19 were collected in the United States, Italy and Spain.

Sequencing was performed with immunoSEQ multiplex PCR; in TCRdb, only in-frame clones are kept and a portion is missing. The sample carries about 200,000 clones, over 75% recorded once. Deletions cut 0 bases from V and 2 bases from J, with 10 bases between. The CDR3 covers 15 residues. Germline loops: CDR1 MNHEY, CDR2 SVGAGI. Sequenced input: peripheral blood. This chain uses TRBV6-5 with TRBJ1-2; D is undetermined. The origin of this receptor is a man in his fifties with COVID-19, enrolled during active disease. CDR3 DNA sequence: TGTGCCAGCAGTTACTCCAGCAGGAACAACTATGGCTACACCTTC. Amino acid sequence: CASSYSSRNNYGYTF.